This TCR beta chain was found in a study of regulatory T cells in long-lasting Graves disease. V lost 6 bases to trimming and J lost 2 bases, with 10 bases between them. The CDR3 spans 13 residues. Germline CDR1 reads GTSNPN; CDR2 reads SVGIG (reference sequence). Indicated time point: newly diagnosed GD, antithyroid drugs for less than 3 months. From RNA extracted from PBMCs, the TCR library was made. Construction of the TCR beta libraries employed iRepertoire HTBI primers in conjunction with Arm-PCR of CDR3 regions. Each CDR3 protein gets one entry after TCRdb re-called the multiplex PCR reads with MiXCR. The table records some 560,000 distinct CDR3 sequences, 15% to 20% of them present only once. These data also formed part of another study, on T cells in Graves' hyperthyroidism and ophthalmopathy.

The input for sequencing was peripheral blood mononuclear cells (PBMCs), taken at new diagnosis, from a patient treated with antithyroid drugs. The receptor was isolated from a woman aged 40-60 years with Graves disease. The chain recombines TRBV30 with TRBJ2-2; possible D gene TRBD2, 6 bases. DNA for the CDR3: TGTGCCTGCGGGACTTCCAACACCGGGGAGCTGTTTTTT. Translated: CACGTSNTGELFF.